This is a list of T cell receptor beta chains from one sample in a study of blood T cell repertoires in COVID-19. Assay: immunoSEQ multiplex PCR; the TCRdb copy retains only in-frame clones and omits some. This sample yields about 170,000 clones, of which 70% to 90% are seen a single time; under 4.5% belongs to the top ten. Sample: PBMCs or T cells enriched from blood (not recorded which). Source of these receptors: a woman in her 50s who had recovered from COVID-19. The CDR3 runs from the conserved cysteine through the conserved F or W.

TRBV28	TRBJ1-2	CASRRGGFNYGYTF
TRBV2	TRBJ1-1	CASSIYRDTWIEAFF
TRBV7-2	TRBJ2-5	CASSLGRPQGYQETQYF
TRBV6-5	TRBJ1-1	CASSTQGGAFF
TRBV2	TRBJ1-6	CASSPTAQLSPLHF
TRBV9	TRBJ2-1	CASHSEPHNEQFF
TRBV29-1	TRBJ1-4	CSAVGANSNEKLFF
TRBV7-2	TRBJ1-3	CASSLSGRTVGNTIYF
TRBV3-1/TRBV3-2	TRBJ1-1	CASSQADREGTEAFF
TRBV18	TRBJ1-6	CASGTGNSPLHF
TRBV21-1	TRBJ1-6	CASSKGGVDSPLHF
TRBV7-2	TRBJ1-5	CASSPTGNQPQHF
TRBV7-2	TRBJ1-2	CASSPAGTGGHGYTF
TRBV7-9	TRBJ2-6	CASSSAGGNSGANVLTF
TRBV7-9	TRBJ1-5	CASTYSGVQHF
TRBV10-3	TRBJ1-6	CASWTDYYNSPLHF
TRBV30	TRBJ1-2	CAWSIGTGNYGYTF
TRBV27	TRBJ1-5	CASSLRGTAYSNQPQHF
TRBV10-2	TRBJ1-4	CATWTGLNDGKLFF
TRBV12-3/TRBV12-4	TRBJ1-2	CASSFGQNYGYTF
TRBV19	TRBJ1-5	CASSIGGVPGQPQHF
TRBV7-2	TRBJ1-2	CASSLLTDRGYTF
TRBV2	TRBJ2-5	CASSEGQGGGETQYF
TRBV6-2/TRBV6-3	TRBJ2-2	CASSLSGMNTGELFF
TRBV10-1	TRBJ1-1	CASSEYRDGTEAFF
TRBV6-5	TRBJ1-2	CASRQIYGYTF
TRBV21-1	TRBJ1-1	CASSKDGKWTVRDPEAFF
TRBV5-4	TRBJ1-5	CASSLAGLRQPQHF
TRBV12-3/TRBV12-4	TRBJ1-3	CASRAGGGNTIYF
TRBV25-1	TRBJ1-2	CASSTSGTGDLGVGGYTF
TRBV25-1	TRBJ1-2	CASSEPGRGGYTF
TRBV19	TRBJ1-5	CASSITGRESNQPQHF
TRBV19	TRBJ1-1	CASSAPGRVNTEAFF
TRBV6-5	TRBJ1-1	CASISLGASTEAFF
TRBV7-8	TRBJ1-2	CASIEDSRSYGYTF
TRBV7-2	TRBJ2-3	CASSFDLDTQYF
TRBV12-3/TRBV12-4	TRBJ1-2	CASRRFLGGGYTF
TRBV5-1	TRBJ2-1	CASSFSGTGGWDEQFF
TRBV27	TRBJ1-6	CASSGRQGASSPLHF
TRBV19	TRBJ2-1	CASTSGTGSYNEQFF
TRBV4-3	TRBJ2-1	CASSPSPSERHEQFF
TRBV7-9	TRBJ2-2	CASSRDTGELFF